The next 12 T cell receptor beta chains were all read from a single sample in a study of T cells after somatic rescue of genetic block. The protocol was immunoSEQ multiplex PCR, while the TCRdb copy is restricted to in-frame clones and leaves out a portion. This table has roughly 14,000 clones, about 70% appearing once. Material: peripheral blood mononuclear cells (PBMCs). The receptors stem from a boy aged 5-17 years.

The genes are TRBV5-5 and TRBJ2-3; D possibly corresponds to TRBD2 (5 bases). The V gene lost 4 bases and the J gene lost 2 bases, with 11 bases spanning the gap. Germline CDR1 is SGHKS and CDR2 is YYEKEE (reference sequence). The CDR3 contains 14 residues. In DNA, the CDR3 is TGTGCCAGCAGCGTTGACTACTTCACAGATACGCAGTATTTT. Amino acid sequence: CASSVDYFTDTQYF. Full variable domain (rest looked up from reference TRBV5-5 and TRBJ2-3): DAGVTQSPTHLIKTRGQQVTLRCSPISGHKSVSWYQQVLGQGPQFIFQYYEKEERGRGNFPDRFSARQFPNYSSELNVNALLLGDSALYLCASSVDYFTDTQYFGPGTRLTVL.

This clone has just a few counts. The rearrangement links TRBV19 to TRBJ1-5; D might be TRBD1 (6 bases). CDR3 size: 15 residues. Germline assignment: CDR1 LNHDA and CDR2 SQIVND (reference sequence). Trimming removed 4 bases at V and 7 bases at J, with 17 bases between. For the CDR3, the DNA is TGTGCCAGTAGTAGATCGACGGGAGGGGGACAGCCCCAGCATTTT. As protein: CASSRSTGGGQPQHF.

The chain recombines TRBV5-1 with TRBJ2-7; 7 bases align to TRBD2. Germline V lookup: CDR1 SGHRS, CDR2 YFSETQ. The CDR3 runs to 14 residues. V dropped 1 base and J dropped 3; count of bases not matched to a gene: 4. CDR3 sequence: CASSLRPSGYEQYF. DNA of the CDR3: TGCGCCAGCAGCTTGCGACCTAGCGGCTACGAGCAGTACTTC.

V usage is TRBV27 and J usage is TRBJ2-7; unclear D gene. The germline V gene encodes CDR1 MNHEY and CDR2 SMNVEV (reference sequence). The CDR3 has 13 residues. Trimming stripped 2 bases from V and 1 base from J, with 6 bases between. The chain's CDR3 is CASSLQVSYEQYF. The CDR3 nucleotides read TGTGCCAGCAGTTTACAGGTTTCCTACGAGCAGTACTTC.

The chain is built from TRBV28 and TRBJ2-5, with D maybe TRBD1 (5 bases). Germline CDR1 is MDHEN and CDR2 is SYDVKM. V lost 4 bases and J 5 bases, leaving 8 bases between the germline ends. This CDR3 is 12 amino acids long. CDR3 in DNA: TGTGCCAGCAGTTCCAGGGTCGAGACCCAGTACTTC. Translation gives CASSSRVETQYF.

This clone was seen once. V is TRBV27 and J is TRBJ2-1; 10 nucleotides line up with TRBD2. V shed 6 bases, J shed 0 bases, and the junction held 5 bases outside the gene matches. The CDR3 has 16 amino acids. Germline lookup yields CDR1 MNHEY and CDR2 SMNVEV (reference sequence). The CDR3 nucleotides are TGTGCCAGCAGGATGAGCGGGAGGGGCTCCTACAATGAGCAGTTCTTC. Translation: CASRMSGRGSYNEQFF.

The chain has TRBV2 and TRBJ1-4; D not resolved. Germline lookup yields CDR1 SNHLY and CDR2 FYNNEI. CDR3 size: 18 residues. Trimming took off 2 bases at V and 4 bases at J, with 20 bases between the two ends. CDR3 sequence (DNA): TGTGCCAGCAGTGAAACGGGCCGGACCTATAAACTTAATGAAAAACTGTTTTTT. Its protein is CASSETGRTYKLNEKLFF.

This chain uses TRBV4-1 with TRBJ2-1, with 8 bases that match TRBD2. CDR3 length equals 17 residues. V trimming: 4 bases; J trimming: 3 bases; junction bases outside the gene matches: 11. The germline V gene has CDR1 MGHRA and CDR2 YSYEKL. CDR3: CASSPENERESYNEQFF. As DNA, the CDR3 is TGCGCCAGCAGCCCGGAAAACGAGCGGGAGAGCTACAATGAGCAGTTCTTC.

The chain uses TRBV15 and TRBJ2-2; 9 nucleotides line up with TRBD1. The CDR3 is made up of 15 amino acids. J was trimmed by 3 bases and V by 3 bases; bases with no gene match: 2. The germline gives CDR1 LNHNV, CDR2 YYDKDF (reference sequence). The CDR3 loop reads CATSRGQGHTGELFF. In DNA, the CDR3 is TGTGCCACCAGCAGGGGACAGGGCCACACCGGGGAGCTGTTTTTT.

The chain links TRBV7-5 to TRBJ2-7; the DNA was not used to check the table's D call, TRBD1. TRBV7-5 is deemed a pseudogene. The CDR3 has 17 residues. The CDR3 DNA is TGTGCCAGAAGCTTATGGGATCCAGGGCATGACTCCTACGAGCAGTACTTC. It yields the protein CARSLWDPGHDSYEQYF.

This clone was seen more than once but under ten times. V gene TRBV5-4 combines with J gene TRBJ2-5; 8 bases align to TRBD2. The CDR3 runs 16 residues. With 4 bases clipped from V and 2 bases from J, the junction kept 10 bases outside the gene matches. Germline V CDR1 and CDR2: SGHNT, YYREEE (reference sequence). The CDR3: CASSPGAGGHQETQYF. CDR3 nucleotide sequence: TGTGCCAGCAGCCCGGGTGCGGGGGGCCATCAAGAGACCCAGTACTTC.

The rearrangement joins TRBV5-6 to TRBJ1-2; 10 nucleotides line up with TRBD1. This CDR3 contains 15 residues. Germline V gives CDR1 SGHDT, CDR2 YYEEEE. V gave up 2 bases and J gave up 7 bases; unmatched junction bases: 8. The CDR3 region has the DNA TGTGCCAGCAGCTTTACTCCGGACAGGGGGTCTGGCTACACCTTC. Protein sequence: CASSFTPDRGSGYTF. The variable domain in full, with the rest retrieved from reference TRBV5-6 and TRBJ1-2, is DAGVTQSPTHLIKTRGQQVTLRCSPKSGHDTVSWYQQALGQGPQFIFQYYEEEERQRGNFPDRFSGHQFPNYSSELNVNALLLGDSALYLCASSFTPDRGSGYTFGSGTRLTVV.